The rows below give T cell receptor beta chains drawn from one sample of a study of cytomegalovirus exposure and HLA in healthy donors. Using immunoSEQ multiplex PCR, the repertoire was profiled, and TCRdb retains in-frame clones only, with some absent. The sample includes 150,000 to 200,000 clones, about four fifths of them seen just once. Sequencing used PBMCs. These receptors originate from a girl aged 10 to 17 in good health and CMV-seropositive. Each CDR3 is given with its conserved first and last residue. The D gene is left open where the match is weak. Expanded clones are given a class, and other clones once, few, many or no size at all.

clone_size: .; j_call: TRBJ2-7; d_call: TRBD1; v_call: TRBV6-6; cdr3_nt: TGTGCCAGCAGTTACGAGTGGGACAGGGTTGTATACGAGCAGTACTTC; cdr3_aa: CASSYEWDRVVYEQYF
clone_size: .; j_call: TRBJ2-1; d_call: .; v_call: TRBV7-2; cdr3_nt: TGTGCCAGCAGCTTAGCTATGACTAAATCGGGAGAAAATGAGCAGTTCTTC; cdr3_aa: CASSLAMTKSGENEQFF
clone_size: .; j_call: TRBJ2-7; d_call: .; v_call: TRBV27; cdr3_nt: TGTGCCAGCAGTAACGGGGAGTCCTACGAGCAGTACTTC; cdr3_aa: CASSNGESYEQYF
clone_size: .; j_call: TRBJ2-7; d_call: TRBD1; v_call: TRBV27; cdr3_nt: TGTGCCAGCAGTACGGGGACAGGGACCTCCTACGAGCAGTACTTC; cdr3_aa: CASSTGTGTSYEQYF
clone_size: .; j_call: TRBJ1-2; d_call: .; v_call: TRBV5-4; cdr3_nt: TGTGCCAGCACCTTCGGAAACCGGGGATCGTATGGCTACACCTTC; cdr3_aa: CASTFGNRGSYGYTF
clone_size: few; j_call: TRBJ1-2; d_call: .; v_call: TRBV5-1; cdr3_nt: TGCGCCAGCAGCTTGGAGCGACAGGCCTATGGCTACACCTTC; cdr3_aa: CASSLERQAYGYTF
clone_size: once; j_call: TRBJ1-2; d_call: .; v_call: TRBV6-4; cdr3_nt: TGTGCCAGCAGTGAGGGGGCTGGCTACACCTTC; cdr3_aa: CASSEGAGYTF
clone_size: .; j_call: TRBJ2-7; d_call: .; v_call: TRBV5-6; cdr3_nt: TGTGCCAGCAGCTCGTCAGGGTCCTACGAGCAGTACTTC; cdr3_aa: CASSSSGSYEQYF
clone_size: .; j_call: TRBJ2-3; d_call: .; v_call: TRBV25-1; cdr3_nt: TGTGCCAGCAGTGGCAGGGTCGAAGATACGCAGTATTTT; cdr3_aa: CASSGRVEDTQYF
clone_size: .; j_call: TRBJ2-7; d_call: .; v_call: TRBV7-2; cdr3_nt: TGTGCCAGCAGCTTAGAAGCCAGCGCCTACGAGCAGTACTTC; cdr3_aa: CASSLEASAYEQYF
clone_size: .; j_call: TRBJ2-7; d_call: .; v_call: TRBV13; cdr3_nt: TGTGCCAGCAGCGAGAACTGGGCCGAGCAGTACTTC; cdr3_aa: CASSENWAEQYF
clone_size: .; j_call: TRBJ1-2; d_call: .; v_call: TRBV5-1; cdr3_nt: TGCGCCAGCAGCTTCGGAACAGGTTTCGGACCCTATGGCTACACCTTC; cdr3_aa: CASSFGTGFGPYGYTF
clone_size: .; j_call: TRBJ2-2; d_call: TRBD1; v_call: TRBV2; cdr3_nt: TGTGCCAGCAGTGAGAGAACAGGGGCGAGCACCGGGGAGCTGTTTTTT; cdr3_aa: CASSERTGASTGELFF
clone_size: .; j_call: TRBJ2-7; d_call: TRBD2; v_call: TRBV27; cdr3_nt: TGTGCCAGCAGTTTATTTTCAGGCGGGAGTTATCACTACGAGCAGTACTTC; cdr3_aa: CASSLFSGGSYHYEQYF
clone_size: .; j_call: TRBJ2-7; d_call: .; v_call: TRBV27; cdr3_nt: TGTGCCAGCAGCGCCTTGGAGGATTCCTACTACGAGCAGTACTTC; cdr3_aa: CASSALEDSYYEQYF
clone_size: .; j_call: TRBJ2-7; d_call: .; v_call: TRBV20-1; cdr3_nt: TGCAGTGCTAGGGGGGCGGTTGAGCAGTACTTC; cdr3_aa: CSARGAVEQYF
clone_size: .; j_call: TRBJ1-4; d_call: .; v_call: TRBV5-1; cdr3_nt: TGCGCCAGCAGCTTGGGGGCCAGGGGTACGAATGAAAAACTGTTTTTT; cdr3_aa: CASSLGARGTNEKLFF
clone_size: .; j_call: TRBJ2-7; d_call: .; v_call: TRBV27; cdr3_nt: TGTGCCAGCAGTTTAAGCGGCGGGTCTTCCTACGAGCAGTACTTC; cdr3_aa: CASSLSGGSSYEQYF
clone_size: once; j_call: TRBJ1-6; d_call: .; v_call: TRBV7-9; cdr3_nt: TGTGCCACCTCCGGGGGATCACCCCTCCACTTT; cdr3_aa: CATSGGSPLHF
clone_size: .; j_call: TRBJ1-1; d_call: .; v_call: TRBV9; cdr3_nt: TGTGCCAGCAGCGTAGATATCGTTACCGGGAACACTGAAGCTTTCTTT; cdr3_aa: CASSVDIVTGNTEAFF
clone_size: .; j_call: TRBJ1-2; d_call: .; v_call: TRBV14; cdr3_nt: TGTGCCAGCAGCCAAGACCCAGTGCCAGGAGGCTATGGCTACACCTTC; cdr3_aa: CASSQDPVPGGYGYTF
clone_size: .; j_call: TRBJ1-1; d_call: TRBD1; v_call: TRBV6-5; cdr3_nt: TGTGCCAGCAGTTACGTCGGAGACAGGGGAACTTTCTTT; cdr3_aa: CASSYVGDRGTFF
clone_size: .; j_call: TRBJ2-1; d_call: .; v_call: TRBV27; cdr3_nt: TGTACCAGCAGTAGGGGCGGCTCCTCCTACAATGAGCAGTTCTTC; cdr3_aa: CTSSRGGSSYNEQFF
clone_size: .; j_call: TRBJ1-2; d_call: TRBD1; v_call: TRBV5-1; cdr3_nt: TGCGCCAGCAGCTTGATGGGACAGGGGGGAGAGCGCTACACCTTC; cdr3_aa: CASSLMGQGGERYTF
clone_size: .; j_call: TRBJ1-3; d_call: .; v_call: TRBV19; cdr3_nt: TGTGCCAGTACTATCGACGGGAGCTCTGGAAACACCATATATTTT; cdr3_aa: CASTIDGSSGNTIYF
clone_size: .; j_call: TRBJ2-1; d_call: .; v_call: TRBV19; cdr3_nt: TGTGCCAGTAGTATTACGGGAGTTGTAGCCAATGAGCAGTTCTTC; cdr3_aa: CASSITGVVANEQFF
clone_size: .; j_call: TRBJ1-3; d_call: .; v_call: TRBV28; cdr3_nt: TGTGCCAGCAGTCGACGGGAGGAGGACACCATATATTTT; cdr3_aa: CASSRREEDTIYF
clone_size: .; j_call: TRBJ2-1; d_call: TRBD2; v_call: TRBV2; cdr3_nt: TGTGCCCCCCACCGAGAGCGGGGGACCTACAATGGGCAGTTCTTC; cdr3_aa: CAPHRERGTYNGQFF
clone_size: once; j_call: TRBJ1-1; d_call: .; v_call: TRBV2; cdr3_nt: TGTGCGCCAGAGGTTGAAGTGGGAGCTCTAGCGACTGAAGCTTTCTTT; cdr3_aa: CAPEVEVGALATEAFF
clone_size: .; j_call: TRBJ1-1; d_call: .; v_call: TRBV5-4; cdr3_nt: TGTGCCAGCAGCTTGGGACAGATCATGAACACTGAAGCTTTCTTT; cdr3_aa: CASSLGQIMNTEAFF
clone_size: .; j_call: TRBJ2-7; d_call: TRBD2; v_call: TRBV5-1; cdr3_nt: TGCGCCAGCAGCCTACAAACGGGACTAGCCTACGAGCAGTACTTC; cdr3_aa: CASSLQTGLAYEQYF
clone_size: .; j_call: TRBJ2-2; d_call: TRBD2; v_call: TRBV9; cdr3_nt: TGTGCCAGCAGCGTAGGTACTAGCGGGATTGCCGGGGAGCTGTTTTTT; cdr3_aa: CASSVGTSGIAGELFF
clone_size: .; j_call: TRBJ1-3; d_call: TRBD1; v_call: TRBV18; cdr3_nt: TGTGCCAGCTCACCAACAGGGGGCCATTCTGGAAACACCATATATTTT; cdr3_aa: CASSPTGGHSGNTIYF
clone_size: .; j_call: TRBJ1-5; d_call: TRBD1; v_call: TRBV25-1; cdr3_nt: TGTGCCAGCAGAGGTGGACAGGGCAATCAGCCCCAGCATTTT; cdr3_aa: CASRGGQGNQPQHF
clone_size: few; j_call: TRBJ2-2; d_call: .; v_call: TRBV10-3; cdr3_nt: TGTGCCATCGCTGAATCCTCGGGAACCGGGGAGCTGTTTTTT; cdr3_aa: CAIAESSGTGELFF
clone_size: .; j_call: TRBJ2-3; d_call: .; v_call: TRBV7-2; cdr3_nt: TGTGCCAGCAGCTTAGGTATCGGGAGCACAGATACGCAGTATTTT; cdr3_aa: CASSLGIGSTDTQYF
clone_size: .; j_call: TRBJ2-1; d_call: TRBD1; v_call: TRBV7-9; cdr3_nt: TGTGCCAGCAGCCCAGGGGGACGAAGGGCCTTCTACAATGAGCAGTTCTTC; cdr3_aa: CASSPGGRRAFYNEQFF
clone_size: .; j_call: TRBJ2-1; d_call: .; v_call: TRBV9; cdr3_nt: TGTGCCAGCAGCGTAGAGTGGGCAGACTACAATGAGCAGTTCTTC; cdr3_aa: CASSVEWADYNEQFF
clone_size: .; j_call: TRBJ1-1; d_call: TRBD1; v_call: TRBV19; cdr3_nt: TGTGCCAGTGCACAGGGGAGTGCTATGGGCATGAACACTGAAGCTTTCTTT; cdr3_aa: CASAQGSAMGMNTEAFF
clone_size: .; j_call: TRBJ1-1; d_call: TRBD1; v_call: TRBV5-1; cdr3_nt: TGCGCCAGCCCAACAGGGGCGAGAAACACTGAAGCTTTCTTT; cdr3_aa: CASPTGARNTEAFF
clone_size: .; j_call: TRBJ2-2; d_call: TRBD2; v_call: TRBV27; cdr3_nt: TGTGCCAGCACCCTAAGCCCCTTAGCGGGAGTTGTCGGGGAGCTGTTTTTT; cdr3_aa: CASTLSPLAGVVGELFF
clone_size: .; j_call: TRBJ1-3; d_call: .; v_call: TRBV28; cdr3_nt: TGTGCCAGCAGTTTCCGAGGGTCTGGAAACACCATATATTTT; cdr3_aa: CASSFRGSGNTIYF
clone_size: .; j_call: TRBJ1-2; d_call: .; v_call: TRBV23-1; cdr3_nt: TGCGCCAGCAGTCCTAGAGGGGGAAGTAACTATGGCTACACCTTC; cdr3_aa: CASSPRGGSNYGYTF
clone_size: .; j_call: TRBJ2-3; d_call: .; v_call: TRBV4-3; cdr3_nt: TGCGCCAGCAGCGAGGAATTCTCTAGCACAGATACGCAGTATTTT; cdr3_aa: CASSEEFSSTDTQYF